This T cell receptor (beta chain) was obtained from a study of long-term antiretroviral therapy in people with HIV. Study-level findings and limits: Control repertoires displayed wider CDR3 length ranges than the HIV repertoires.

Clinicians in the United States treated all participants with HIV. The CDR3 is 16 amino acids. After removal of 1 base from V and 12 bases from J, the junction contained 11 bases not matched to a gene. Germline CDR1 and CDR2: MNHEY and SMNVEV (reference sequence). With respect to this clone: What it binds is not known.

The assay used was immunoSEQ (version v3.0), run at survey level. A target of 40,000-50,000 T-cell genomes per sample was set for sequencing. TCRdb's copy holds only in-frame clones and misses some; the assay was immunoSEQ multiplex PCR. The data show about 37,000 clones, over 80% seen once. The sequencing here drew on unsorted PBMCs, taken 1 year after starting antiretroviral therapy. The chain recombines TRBV27 with TRBJ2-1; TRBD2 aligns across 11 bases. The TCR comes from a man aged 18 to 29 with HIV. This chain's CDR3 is CASSLWRTSGPIAQFF. CDR3 DNA sequence: TGTGCCAGCAGTTTATGGAGGACTAGCGGGCCGATTGCGCAGTTCTTC.